Below, 10 T cell receptor beta chains from the same sample are listed, as sequenced in a study of shared clonotypes between healthy human individuals. The protocol was immunoSEQ multiplex PCR, while the TCRdb copy is restricted to in-frame clones and leaves out a portion. Here the sample spans fewer than 850,000 clones, about 96% being singletons. It was CD45RO-negative cells, positively selected for CCR7, that made up naive CD8 cells, with terminally differentiated effector memory CD45RA+ cells excluded. Sequenced sample: naive CD8+ T cells sorted from blood. The receptors were sampled from a young man in good health.

This chain joins TRBV6-1 and TRBJ2-1; possible D gene TRBD2, 5 bases. Deletions cut 5 bases from V and 7 bases from J, with 18 bases between. The V gene's germline CDR1 is MNHNS and CDR2 SASEGT. This CDR3 has 15 amino acids. DNA for the CDR3: TGTGCCAGCAGTCATGACTACCTCGGCGAGAATGAGCAGTTCTTC. This gives the protein CASSHDYLGENEQFF.

The genes are TRBV2 and TRBJ2-7, with D possibly TRBD2 on 7 matching bases. Germline V gene lookup returns CDR1 SNHLY and CDR2 FYNNEI. V lost 9 bases to trimming and J lost 4 bases, with 13 bases between them. The CDR3 consists of 12 residues. The CDR3 reads CARGGVSYEQYF. In DNA form, the CDR3 reads TGTGCCAGAGGGGGGGTTAGTTACGAGCAGTACTTC.

This chain joins TRBV6-5 and TRBJ2-1; 9 nucleotides agree with TRBD2. CDR3 size: 15 residues. CDR1 and CDR2 from the germline V gene are MNHEY and SVGAGI. The ends lost 7 bases at V and 7 bases at J; junction bases unmatched: 11. CDR3 in amino acids: CASTISGGNGNEQFF. CDR3 DNA sequence: TGTGCCAGCACTATTAGCGGGGGAAACGGAAATGAGCAGTTCTTC.

This chain links TRBV30 with TRBJ2-3; D is undetermined. The CDR3 runs 11 residues. CDR1 is GTSNPN, CDR2 SVGIG, per germline (reference sequence). The V end lost 0 bases, the J end lost 6 bases, and 4 bases lay between the germline ends. Written as DNA, the CDR3 is TGTGCCTGGAGTGTACCGGATACGCAGTATTTT. Translating gives CAWSVPDTQYF. Full variable domain (outside the CDR3, taken from reference TRBV30 and TRBJ2-3): SQTIHQWPATLVQPVGSPLSLECTVEGTSNPNLYWYRQAAGRGLQLLFYSVGIGQISSEVPQNLSASRPQDRQFILSSKKLLLSDSGFYLCAWSVPDTQYFGPGTRLTVL.

V and J are TRBV29-1 and TRBJ2-5, with a tentative D call TRBD1 (6 bases). V lost 0 bases and J lost 1, with 9 bases in between. CDR1 and CDR2 from the germline V gene are SQVTM and ANQGSEA. CDR3 length: 14 residues. The CDR3 region is CSVEDQGLQETQYF. DNA of the CDR3: TGCAGCGTTGAAGATCAGGGGCTCCAAGAGACCCAGTACTTC.

This sequence joins TRBV7-9 and TRBJ2-1, with 9 bases aligning to TRBD1. J lost 7 bases, V lost 5 bases, and 9 bases had no gene match. The CDR3 totals 15 residues. Germline V lookup: CDR1 SEHNR, CDR2 FQNEAQ (reference sequence). CDR3 sequence reads: CASSIDRGVSNEQFF. The CDR3 nucleotides read TGTGCCAGCAGCATAGACAGGGGGGTTTCGAATGAGCAGTTCTTC. Together with reference TRBV7-9 and TRBJ2-1, the CDR3 gives the full variable domain: DTGVSQNPRHKITKRGQNVTFRCDPISEHNRLYWYRQTLGQGPEFLTYFQNEAQLEKSRLLSDRFSAERPKGSFSTLEIQRTEQGDSAMYLCASSIDRGVSNEQFFGPGTRLTVL.

J is TRBJ2-1 and V is TRBV9, with D possibly TRBD1 on 6 matching bases. The CDR3 is 15 amino acids. V was clipped by 3 bases and J by 0 bases, with 10 bases between them. The V gene's germline CDR1 is SGDLS and CDR2 YYNGEE. This chain's CDR3 is CASSEQGTSYNEQFF. CDR3 in DNA: TGTGCCAGCAGCGAACAGGGCACCTCCTACAATGAGCAGTTCTTC.

The V and J genes are TRBV18 and TRBJ2-7, with 10 positions matching TRBD1. With V trimmed by 5 bases and J by 0 bases, 4 bases remained unmatched. The CDR3 runs 15 residues. Germline V gene data show CDR1 as KGHSH and CDR2 as LQKENI. For the CDR3, the DNA is TGTGCCAGCTCAGGACAGGGGGTGATCTCCTACGAGCAGTACTTC. Its translation is CASSGQGVISYEQYF.

The genes are TRBV19 and TRBJ2-7; D gene unclear. The germline V gene encodes CDR1 LNHDA and CDR2 SQIVND (reference sequence). V lost 7 bases and J lost 0, with 10 bases in between. This CDR3 is 13 amino acids long. The CDR3 is CASKGSRSYEQYF. In DNA form, the CDR3 reads TGTGCCAGTAAGGGCAGCCGCTCCTACGAGCAGTACTTC.

The chain has TRBV4-3 and TRBJ1-5; D might be TRBD1 (6 bases). The length of the CDR3 is 14 residues. CDR1 and CDR2 (germline): LGHNA, YSLEER. V lost 2 bases, J lost 7 bases, and 12 bases lay in between. CDR3 amino acids: CASSQFKGEQPQHF. Here the CDR3 DNA reads TGCGCCAGCAGCCAATTTAAGGGGGAGCAGCCCCAGCATTTT.